This T cell receptor (beta chain) originates from a study of PD-1 blockade in classical Hodgkin lymphoma. Study information: The study gave patients nivolumab 3 mg/kg intravenously every 2 weeks. Study conclusions and caveats: Prior therapy or disease activity may underlie the repertoire differences, whose causes remain undefined. For complete responders, baseline diversity was comparable to that of newly diagnosed patients. Patients starting nivolumab under 1 year after ASCT were excluded.

The CDR3 spans 14 residues. V lost 2 bases, J lost 2 bases, and 9 bases lay in between. The germline CDR1 and CDR2 sequences are SEHNR and FQNEAQ (reference sequence). This table comes from immunoSEQ multiplex PCR, and its TCRdb copy is limited to in-frame clones, with some not included. The top ten hold 1.5% to 2% of the sample, which has roughly 15,000 clones, roughly 79% seen once. Indicated time point: cycle 4 day 1 (C4D1), after more than five weeks of nivolumab. No patient escaped relapse after autologous stem cell transplantation, and brentuximab vedotin exposure varied. The authors purified CD4+ T cells from thawed PBMCs by magnetic negative selection. With respect to this clone: What it binds is not known.

The gene calls are TRBV7-9 and TRBJ1-2; D not resolved. Sequenced material: CD4+ T cells from blood, taken before the fourth cycle of nivolumab. The sequence was obtained from a human donor with classical Hodgkin lymphoma. CDR3 sequence reads: CASSLRPENYGYTF. The CDR3 DNA is TGTGCCAGCAGCTTACGGCCTGAGAACTATGGCTACACCTTC.